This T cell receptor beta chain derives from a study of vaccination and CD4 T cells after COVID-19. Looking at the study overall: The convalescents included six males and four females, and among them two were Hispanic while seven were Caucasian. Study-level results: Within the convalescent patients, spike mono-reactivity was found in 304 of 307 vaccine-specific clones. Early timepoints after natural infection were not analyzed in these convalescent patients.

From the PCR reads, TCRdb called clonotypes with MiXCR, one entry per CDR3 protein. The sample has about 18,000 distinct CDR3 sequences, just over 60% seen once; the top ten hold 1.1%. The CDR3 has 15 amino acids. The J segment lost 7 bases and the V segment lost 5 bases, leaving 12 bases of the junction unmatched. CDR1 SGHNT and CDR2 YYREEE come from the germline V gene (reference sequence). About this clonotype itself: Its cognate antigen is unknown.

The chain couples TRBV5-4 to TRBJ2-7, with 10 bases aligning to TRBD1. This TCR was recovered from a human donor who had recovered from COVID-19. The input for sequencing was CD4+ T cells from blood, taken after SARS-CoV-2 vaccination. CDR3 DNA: TGTGCCAGCAGTAAGACCGGGACAGGGGATGATGAGCAGTACTTC. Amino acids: CASSKTGTGDDEQYF.